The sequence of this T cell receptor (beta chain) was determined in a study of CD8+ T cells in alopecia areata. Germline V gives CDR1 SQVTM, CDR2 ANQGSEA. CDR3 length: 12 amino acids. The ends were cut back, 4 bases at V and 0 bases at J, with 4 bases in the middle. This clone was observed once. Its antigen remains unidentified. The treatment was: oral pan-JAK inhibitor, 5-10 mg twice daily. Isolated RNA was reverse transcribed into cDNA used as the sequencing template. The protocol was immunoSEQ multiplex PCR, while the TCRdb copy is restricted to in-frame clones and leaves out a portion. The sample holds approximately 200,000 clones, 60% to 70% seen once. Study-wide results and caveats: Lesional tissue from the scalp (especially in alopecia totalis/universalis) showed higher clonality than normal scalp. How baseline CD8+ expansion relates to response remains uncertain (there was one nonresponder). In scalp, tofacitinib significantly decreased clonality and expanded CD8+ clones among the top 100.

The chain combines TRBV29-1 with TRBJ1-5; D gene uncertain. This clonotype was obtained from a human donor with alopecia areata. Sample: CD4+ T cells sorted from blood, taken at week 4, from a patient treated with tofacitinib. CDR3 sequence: CSVGSSNQPQHF. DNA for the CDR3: TGCAGCGTTGGATCTAGCAATCAGCCCCAGCATTTT.